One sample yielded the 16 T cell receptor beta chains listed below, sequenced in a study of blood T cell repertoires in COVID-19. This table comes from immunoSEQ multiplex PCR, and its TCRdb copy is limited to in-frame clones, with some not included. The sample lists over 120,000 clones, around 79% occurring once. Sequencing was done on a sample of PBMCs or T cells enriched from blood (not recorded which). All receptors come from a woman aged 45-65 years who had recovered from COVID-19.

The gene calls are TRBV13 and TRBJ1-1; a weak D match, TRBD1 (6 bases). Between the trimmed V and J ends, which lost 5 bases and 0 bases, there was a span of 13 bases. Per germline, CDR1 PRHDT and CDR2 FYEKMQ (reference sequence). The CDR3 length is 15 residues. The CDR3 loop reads CASSAGQSLNTEAFF. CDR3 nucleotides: TGTGCCAGCAGCGCCGGACAGTCTCTGAACACTGAAGCTTTCTTT.

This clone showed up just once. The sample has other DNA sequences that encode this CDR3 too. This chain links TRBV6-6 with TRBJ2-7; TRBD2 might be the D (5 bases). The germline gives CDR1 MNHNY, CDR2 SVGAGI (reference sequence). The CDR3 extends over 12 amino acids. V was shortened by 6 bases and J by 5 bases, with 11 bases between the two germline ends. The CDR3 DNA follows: TGTGCCAGCAGCCCCACTAGTAACGAGCAGTACTTC. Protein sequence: CASSPTSNEQYF.

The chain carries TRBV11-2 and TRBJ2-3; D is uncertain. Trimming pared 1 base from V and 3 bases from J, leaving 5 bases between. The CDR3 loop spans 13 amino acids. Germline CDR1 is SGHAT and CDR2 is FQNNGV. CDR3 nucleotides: TGTGCCAGCAGCTTAGGACTGACAGATACGCAGTATTTT. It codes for CASSLGLTDTQYF. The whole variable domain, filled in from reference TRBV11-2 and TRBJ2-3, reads EAGVAQSPRYKIIEKRQSVAFWCNPISGHATLYWYQQILGQGPKLLIQFQNNGVVDDSQLPKDRFSAERLKGVDSTLKIQPAKLEDSAVYLCASSLGLTDTQYFGPGTRLTVL.

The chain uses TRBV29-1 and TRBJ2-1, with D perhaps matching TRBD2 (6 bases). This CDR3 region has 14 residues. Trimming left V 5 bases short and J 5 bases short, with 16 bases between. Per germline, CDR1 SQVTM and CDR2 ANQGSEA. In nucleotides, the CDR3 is TGCAGCGTTCGGGCTAGCGAGATCCACAATGAGCAGTTCTTC. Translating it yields CSVRASEIHNEQFF.

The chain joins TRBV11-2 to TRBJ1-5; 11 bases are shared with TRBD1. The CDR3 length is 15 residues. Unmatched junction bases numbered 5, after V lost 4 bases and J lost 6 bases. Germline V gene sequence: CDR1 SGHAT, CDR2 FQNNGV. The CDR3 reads CASSSRTGGGQPQHF. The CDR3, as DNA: TGTGCCAGCAGCTCCCGGACAGGGGGCGGTCAGCCCCAGCATTTT.

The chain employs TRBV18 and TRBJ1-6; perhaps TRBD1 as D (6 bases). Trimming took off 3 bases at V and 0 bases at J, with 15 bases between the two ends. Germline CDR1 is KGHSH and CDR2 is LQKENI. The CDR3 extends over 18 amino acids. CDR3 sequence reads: CASSPGALQNSYNSPLHF. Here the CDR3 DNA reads TGTGCCAGCTCACCGGGGGCCCTACAAAACTCCTATAATTCACCCCTCCACTTT.

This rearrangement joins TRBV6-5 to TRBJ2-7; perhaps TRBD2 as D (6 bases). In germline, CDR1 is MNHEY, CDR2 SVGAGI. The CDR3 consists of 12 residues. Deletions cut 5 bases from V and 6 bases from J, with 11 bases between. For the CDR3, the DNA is TGTGCCAGCAGTCTCCTCGGGGGCGAGCAGTACTTC. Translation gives CASSLLGGEQYF.

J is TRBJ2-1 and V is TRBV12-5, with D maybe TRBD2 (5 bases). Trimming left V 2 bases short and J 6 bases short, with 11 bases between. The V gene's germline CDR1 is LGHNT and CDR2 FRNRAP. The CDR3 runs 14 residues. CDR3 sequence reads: CASGLPAEGNEQFF. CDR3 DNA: TGTGCTAGTGGTTTGCCTGCCGAGGGCAATGAGCAGTTCTTC.

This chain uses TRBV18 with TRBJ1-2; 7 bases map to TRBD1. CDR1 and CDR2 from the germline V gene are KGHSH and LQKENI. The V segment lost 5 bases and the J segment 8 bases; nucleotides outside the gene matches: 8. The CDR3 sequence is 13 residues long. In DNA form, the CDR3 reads TGTGCCAGCTCAGGCACAGGGGTAGGAGGCTACACCTTC. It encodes CASSGTGVGGYTF.

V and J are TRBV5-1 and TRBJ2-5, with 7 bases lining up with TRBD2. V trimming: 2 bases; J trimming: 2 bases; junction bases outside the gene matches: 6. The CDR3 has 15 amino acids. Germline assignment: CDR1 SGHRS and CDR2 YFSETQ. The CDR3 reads CASSLSAGPQETQYF. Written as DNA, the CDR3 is TGCGCCAGCAGCTTATCAGCGGGGCCTCAAGAGACCCAGTACTTC. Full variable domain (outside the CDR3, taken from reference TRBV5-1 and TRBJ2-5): KAGVTQTPRYLIKTRGQQVTLSCSPISGHRSVSWYQQTPGQGLQFLFEYFSETQRNKGNFPGRFSGRQFSNSRSEMNVSTLELGDSALYLCASSLSAGPQETQYFGPGTRLLVL.

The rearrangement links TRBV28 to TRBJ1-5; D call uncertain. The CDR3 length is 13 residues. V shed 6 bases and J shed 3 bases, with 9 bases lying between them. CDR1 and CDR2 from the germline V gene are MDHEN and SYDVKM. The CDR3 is CASRHRLNQPQHF. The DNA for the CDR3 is TGTGCCAGCAGACACCGACTCAATCAGCCCCAGCATTTT.

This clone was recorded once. The CDR3 DNA reads as TGTGCCAGCAGCTTAGTAGGACAGCCACGGAATAACAACACTGAAGCTTTCTTT. This translates into CASSLVGQPRNNNTEAFF. The chain carries TRBV7-9 and TRBJ1-1; a possible D gene is TRBD1 (6 bases). This CDR3 contains 18 residues. V was shortened by 1 base and J by 2 bases, with 20 bases between the two germline ends. Per germline, CDR1 SEHNR and CDR2 FQNEAQ (reference sequence).

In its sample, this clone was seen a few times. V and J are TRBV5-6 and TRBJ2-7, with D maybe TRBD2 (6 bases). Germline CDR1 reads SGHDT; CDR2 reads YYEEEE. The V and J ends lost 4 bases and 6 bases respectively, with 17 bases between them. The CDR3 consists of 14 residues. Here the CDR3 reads CASSVTGTEGEQYF. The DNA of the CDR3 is TGTGCCAGCAGCGTGACCGGGACTGAGGGCGAGCAGTACTTC.

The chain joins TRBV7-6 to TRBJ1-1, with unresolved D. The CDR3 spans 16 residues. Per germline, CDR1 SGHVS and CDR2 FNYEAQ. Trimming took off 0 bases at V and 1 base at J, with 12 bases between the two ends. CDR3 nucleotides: TGTGCCAGCAGCTTAGCGCCTGGGAGTAAGAACACTGAAGCTTTCTTT. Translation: CASSLAPGSKNTEAFF.

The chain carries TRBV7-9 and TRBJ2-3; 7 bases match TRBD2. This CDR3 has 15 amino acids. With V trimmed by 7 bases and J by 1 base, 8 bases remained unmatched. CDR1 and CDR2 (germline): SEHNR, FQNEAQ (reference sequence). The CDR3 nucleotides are TGTGCCAGCAACTTGGAGGCGGGAGGCACAGATACGCAGTATTTT. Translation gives CASNLEAGGTDTQYF.

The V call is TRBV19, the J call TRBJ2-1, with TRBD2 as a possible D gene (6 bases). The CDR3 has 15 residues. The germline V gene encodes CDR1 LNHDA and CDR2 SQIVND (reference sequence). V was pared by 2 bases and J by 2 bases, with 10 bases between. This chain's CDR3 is CASSIRAGPYNEQFF. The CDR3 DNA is TGTGCCAGTAGTATAAGGGCGGGGCCCTACAATGAGCAGTTCTTC.